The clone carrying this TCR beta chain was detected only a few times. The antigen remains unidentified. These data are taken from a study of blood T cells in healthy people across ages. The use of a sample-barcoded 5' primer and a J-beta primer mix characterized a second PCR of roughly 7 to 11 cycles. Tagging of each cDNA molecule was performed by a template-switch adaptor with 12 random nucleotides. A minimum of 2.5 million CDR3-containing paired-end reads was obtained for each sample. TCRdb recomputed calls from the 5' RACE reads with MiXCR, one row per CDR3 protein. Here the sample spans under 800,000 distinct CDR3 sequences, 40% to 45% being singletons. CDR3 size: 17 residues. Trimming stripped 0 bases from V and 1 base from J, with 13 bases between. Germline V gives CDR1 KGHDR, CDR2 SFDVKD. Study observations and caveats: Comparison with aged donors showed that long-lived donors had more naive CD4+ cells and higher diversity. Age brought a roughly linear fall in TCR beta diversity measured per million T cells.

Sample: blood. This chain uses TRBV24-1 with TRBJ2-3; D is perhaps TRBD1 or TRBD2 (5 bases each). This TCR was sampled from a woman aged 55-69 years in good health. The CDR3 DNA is TGTGCCACCAGTGATTTGAAACGGGGCCGAGGCACAGATACGCAGTATTTT. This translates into CATSDLKRGRGTDTQYF.